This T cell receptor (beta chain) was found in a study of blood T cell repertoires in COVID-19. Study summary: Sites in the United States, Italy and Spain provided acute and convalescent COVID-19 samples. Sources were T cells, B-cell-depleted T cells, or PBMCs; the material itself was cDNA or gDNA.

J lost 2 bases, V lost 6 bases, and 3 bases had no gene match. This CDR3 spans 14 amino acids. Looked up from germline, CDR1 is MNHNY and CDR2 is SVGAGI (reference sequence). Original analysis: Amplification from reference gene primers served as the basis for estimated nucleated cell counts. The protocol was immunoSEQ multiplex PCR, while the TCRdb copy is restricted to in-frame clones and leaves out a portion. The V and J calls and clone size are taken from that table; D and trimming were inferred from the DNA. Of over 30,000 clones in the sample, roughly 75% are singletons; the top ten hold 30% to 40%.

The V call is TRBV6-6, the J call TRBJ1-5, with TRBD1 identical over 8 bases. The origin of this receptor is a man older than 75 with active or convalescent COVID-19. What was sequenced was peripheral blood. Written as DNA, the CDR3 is TGTGCCAGCAGGCCAGGGGGCGGCAATCAGCCCCAGCATTTT. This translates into CASRPGGGNQPQHF.